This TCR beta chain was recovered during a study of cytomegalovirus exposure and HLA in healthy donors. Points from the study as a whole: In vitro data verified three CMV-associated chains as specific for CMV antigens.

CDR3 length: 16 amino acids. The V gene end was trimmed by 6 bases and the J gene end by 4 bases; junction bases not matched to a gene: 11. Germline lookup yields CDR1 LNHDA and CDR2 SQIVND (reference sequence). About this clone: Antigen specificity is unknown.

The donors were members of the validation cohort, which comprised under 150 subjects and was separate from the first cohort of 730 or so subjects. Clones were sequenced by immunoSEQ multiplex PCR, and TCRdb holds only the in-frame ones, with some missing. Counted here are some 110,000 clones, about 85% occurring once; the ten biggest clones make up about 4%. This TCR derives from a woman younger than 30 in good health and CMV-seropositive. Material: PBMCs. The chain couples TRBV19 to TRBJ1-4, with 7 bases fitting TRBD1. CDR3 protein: CASRLTVQGLNEKLFF. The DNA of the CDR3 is TGTGCCAGTAGGTTGACCGTACAGGGGCTTAATGAAAAACTGTTTTTT.